This is a list of T cell receptor beta chains from one sample in a study of blood T cell repertoires in COVID-19. Assay: immunoSEQ multiplex PCR; the TCRdb copy retains only in-frame clones and omits some. This sample has 200,000 to 250,000 clones, with about 90% found just once. The specimen sequenced was PBMCs or T cells enriched from blood (not recorded which). These receptors came from a woman aged 25 to 39 who had been exposed to COVID-19. The CDR3 runs from the conserved cysteine through the conserved F or W. The D gene is left open where the match is weak. Clone size is shown for a subset of rows, as once, few, many or a class of expanded clone.

cdr3_length,clone_size,d_call,v_call,j_call,cdr3_aa,cdr3_nt
19,NA,TRBD2,TRBV5-6,TRBJ2-1,CASSLALAGGASSYNEQFF,TGTGCCAGCAGCTTGGCACTAGCGGGAGGCGCAAGCTCCTACAATGAGCAGTTCTTC
14,NA,NA,TRBV23-1,TRBJ1-4,CASSRFRVHEKLFF,TGCGCCAGCAGTCGGTTCAGGGTGCACGAAAAACTGTTTTTT
13,NA,TRBD1,TRBV7-9,TRBJ2-5,CASSWTGKETQYF,TGTGCCAGCAGCTGGACAGGGAAAGAGACCCAGTACTTC
12,NA,NA,TRBV7-9,TRBJ1-1,CASSVTGSEAFF,TGTGCCAGCAGCGTCACAGGGTCTGAAGCTTTCTTT
14,NA,NA,TRBV10-3,TRBJ2-6,CAISSTSGANVLTF,TGTGCCATCAGTTCTACCTCTGGGGCCAACGTCCTGACTTTC
18,once,TRBD2,TRBV19,TRBJ2-1,CASSIRAGGPRLYNEQFF,TGTGCCAGTAGTATACGCGCGGGAGGGCCTCGTTTGTACAATGAGCAGTTCTTC
13,NA,NA,TRBV7-9,TRBJ1-5,CASSSTGYQPQHF,TGTGCCAGCAGCTCAACAGGGTATCAGCCCCAGCATTTT
14,NA,TRBD1,TRBV5-4,TRBJ1-2,CASSYGQGFYGYTF,TGTGCCAGCAGCTACGGACAGGGCTTCTATGGCTACACCTTC
13,NA,TRBD1,TRBV11-1,TRBJ2-1,CASRRTGGNEQFF,TGTGCCAGCAGAAGGACAGGGGGTAATGAGCAGTTCTTC
13,NA,TRBD1,TRBV5-4,TRBJ2-1,CASHDRGYNEQFF,TGTGCCAGCCATGACAGGGGATACAATGAGCAGTTCTTC